This TCR beta chain was sequenced in a study of Graves' ophthalmopathy and Graves' hyperthyroidism. General study results and limits: Discrimination between ophthalmopathy and stable hyperthyroidism by a 13-signature model showed about 86% sensitivity and about 84% specificity. A majority of expanded thyroid clonotypes exceeding 0.001 frequency were likewise present in blood.

Patients were diagnosed from clinical symptoms, serum thyroxine, TRAb, thyroid ultrasound and orbital computed tomography. This clonotype has at least ten counts. Its antigen is currently unknown. The CDR3 is made up of 15 amino acids. Germline assignment: CDR1 SGDLS and CDR2 YYNGEE. Trimming left V 0 bases short and J 5 bases short, with 14 bases between. From RNA, the CDR3 regions of TCR beta chains were amplified and sequenced. An opening RT-PCR round employed HTBI primers and preceded a second-round multiplex PCR. TCRdb used MiXCR to reprocess the multiplex PCR reads, holding one entry per CDR3 protein. Altogether about 740,000 distinct CDR3 sequences are present, approximately 40% being singletons, with the ten largest covering 44%.

V is TRBV9 and J is TRBJ1-1, with a tentative D call TRBD1 (6 bases). This TCR came from an adult man with Graves' ophthalmopathy. The sample consisted of peripheral blood. The CDR3 nucleotides read TGTGCCAGCAGCGTAGATCCGGGGAGGGGGACTGAAGCTTTCTTT. Translating gives CASSVDPGRGTEAFF.